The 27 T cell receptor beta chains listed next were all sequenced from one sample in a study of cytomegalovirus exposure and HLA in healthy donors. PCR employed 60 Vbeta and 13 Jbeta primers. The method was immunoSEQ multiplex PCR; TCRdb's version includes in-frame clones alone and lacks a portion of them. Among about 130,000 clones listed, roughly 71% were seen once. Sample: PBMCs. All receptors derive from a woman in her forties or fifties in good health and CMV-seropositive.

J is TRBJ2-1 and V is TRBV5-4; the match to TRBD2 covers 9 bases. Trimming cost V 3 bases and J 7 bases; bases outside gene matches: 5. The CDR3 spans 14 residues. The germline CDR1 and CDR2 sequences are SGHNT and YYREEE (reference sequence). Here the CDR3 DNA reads TGTGCCAGCAGCTCGCGGGGGGGCTCAAATGAGCAGTTCTTC. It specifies CASSSRGGSNEQFF.

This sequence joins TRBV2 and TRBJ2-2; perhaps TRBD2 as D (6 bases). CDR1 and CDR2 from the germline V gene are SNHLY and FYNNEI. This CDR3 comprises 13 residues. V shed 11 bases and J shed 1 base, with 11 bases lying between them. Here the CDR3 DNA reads TGTGCCGGAGGACTACAGAACACCGGGGAGCTGTTTTTT. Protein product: CAGGLQNTGELFF.

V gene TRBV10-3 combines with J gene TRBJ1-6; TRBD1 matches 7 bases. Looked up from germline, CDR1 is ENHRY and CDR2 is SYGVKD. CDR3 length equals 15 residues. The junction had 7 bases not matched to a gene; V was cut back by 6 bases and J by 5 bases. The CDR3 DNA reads TGTGCCATCAGACACGGGACAGCAGATAATTCACCCCTCCACTTT. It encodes CAIRHGTADNSPLHF.

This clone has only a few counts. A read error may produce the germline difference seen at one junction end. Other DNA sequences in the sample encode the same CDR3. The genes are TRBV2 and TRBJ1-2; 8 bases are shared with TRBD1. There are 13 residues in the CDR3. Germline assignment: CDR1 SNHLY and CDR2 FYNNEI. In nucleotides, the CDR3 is TGTGCCAGCAGCGAAGGACAGGGTTATGGCTACACCTTC. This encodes CASSEGQGYGYTF. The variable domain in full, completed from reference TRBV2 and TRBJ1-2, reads EPEVTQTPSHQVTQMGQEVILRCVPISNHLYFYWYRQILGQKVEFLVSFYNNEISEKSEIFDDQFSVERPDGSNFTLKIRSTKLEDSAMYFCASSEGQGYGYTFGSGTRLTVV.

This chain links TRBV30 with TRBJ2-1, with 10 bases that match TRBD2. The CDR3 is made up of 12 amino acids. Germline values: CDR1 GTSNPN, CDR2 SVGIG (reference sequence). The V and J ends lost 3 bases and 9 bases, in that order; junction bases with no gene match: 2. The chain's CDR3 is CAWRLAGGEQFF. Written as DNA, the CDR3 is TGTGCCTGGAGGTTAGCGGGAGGTGAGCAGTTCTTC.

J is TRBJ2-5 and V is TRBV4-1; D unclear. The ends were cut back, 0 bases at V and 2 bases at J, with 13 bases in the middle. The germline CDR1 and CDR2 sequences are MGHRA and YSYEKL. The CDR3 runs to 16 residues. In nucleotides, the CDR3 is TGCGCCAGCAGCCAAGATGGTATGAACAGACAAGAGACCCAGTACTTC. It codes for CASSQDGMNRQETQYF.

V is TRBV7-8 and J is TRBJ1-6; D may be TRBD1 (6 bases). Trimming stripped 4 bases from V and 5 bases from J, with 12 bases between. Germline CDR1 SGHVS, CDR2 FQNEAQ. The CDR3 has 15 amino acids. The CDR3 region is CASSSTGHDNSPLHF. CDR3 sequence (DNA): TGTGCCAGCAGCTCAACGGGACACGATAATTCACCCCTCCACTTT.

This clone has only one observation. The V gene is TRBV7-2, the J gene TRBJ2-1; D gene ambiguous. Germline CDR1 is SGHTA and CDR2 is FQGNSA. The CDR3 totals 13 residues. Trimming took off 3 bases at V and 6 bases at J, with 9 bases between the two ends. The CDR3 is CASSFPVANEQFF. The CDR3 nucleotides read TGTGCCAGCAGCTTCCCAGTAGCCAATGAGCAGTTCTTC.

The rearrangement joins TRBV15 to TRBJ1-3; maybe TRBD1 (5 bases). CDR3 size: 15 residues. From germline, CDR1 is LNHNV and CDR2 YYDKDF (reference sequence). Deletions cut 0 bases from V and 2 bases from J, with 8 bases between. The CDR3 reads CATSRDSGAGNTIYF. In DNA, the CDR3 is TGTGCCACCAGCAGAGATTCGGGGGCTGGAAACACCATATATTTT.

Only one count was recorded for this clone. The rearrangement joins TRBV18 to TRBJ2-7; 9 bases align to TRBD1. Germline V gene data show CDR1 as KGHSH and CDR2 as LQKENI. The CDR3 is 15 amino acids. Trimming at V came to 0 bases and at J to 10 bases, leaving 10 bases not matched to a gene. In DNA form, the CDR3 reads TGTGCCAGCTCACCACCTTCGGGACAGGGATCTATTCAGTACTTC. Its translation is CASSPPSGQGSIQYF.

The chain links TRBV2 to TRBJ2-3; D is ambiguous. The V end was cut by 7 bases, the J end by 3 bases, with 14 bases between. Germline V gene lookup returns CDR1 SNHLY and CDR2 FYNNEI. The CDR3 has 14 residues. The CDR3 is CASTSQPQTDTQYF. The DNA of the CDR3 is TGTGCCAGCACTAGTCAACCCCAGACAGATACGCAGTATTTT.

The CDR3 DNA sequence: TGTGCCAGCATACCACAGGGTATCGGCCCTAATGAAAAACTGTTTTTT. Protein product: CASIPQGIGPNEKLFF. The chain employs TRBV7-9 and TRBJ1-4; a weak D match, TRBD1 (6 bases). Per germline, CDR1 SEHNR and CDR2 FQNEAQ (reference sequence). V shed 7 bases and J shed 3 bases, with 18 bases lying between them. The CDR3 covers 16 residues.

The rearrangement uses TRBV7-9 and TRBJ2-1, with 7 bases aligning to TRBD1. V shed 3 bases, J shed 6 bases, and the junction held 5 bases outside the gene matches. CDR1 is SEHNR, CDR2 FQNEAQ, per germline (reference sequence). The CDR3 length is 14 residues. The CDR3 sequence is CASSLGTALNEQFF. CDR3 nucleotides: TGTGCCAGCAGCTTGGGGACAGCCCTCAATGAGCAGTTCTTC.

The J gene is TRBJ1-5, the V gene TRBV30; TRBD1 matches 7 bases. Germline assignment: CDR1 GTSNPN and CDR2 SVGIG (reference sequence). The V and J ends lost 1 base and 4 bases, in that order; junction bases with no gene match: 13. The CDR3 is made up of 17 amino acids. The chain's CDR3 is CAWSEVLPGQPNQPQHF. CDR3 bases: TGTGCCTGGAGTGAAGTTCTCCCGGGACAGCCAAATCAGCCCCAGCATTTT.

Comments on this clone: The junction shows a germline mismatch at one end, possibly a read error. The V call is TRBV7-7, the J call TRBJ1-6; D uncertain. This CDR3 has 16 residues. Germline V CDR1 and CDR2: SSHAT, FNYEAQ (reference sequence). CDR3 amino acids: CASSYPITASNSPLHF. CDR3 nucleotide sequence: TGTGCTAGCAGCTACCCAATCACAGCCTCTAATTCACCCCTCCACTTT.

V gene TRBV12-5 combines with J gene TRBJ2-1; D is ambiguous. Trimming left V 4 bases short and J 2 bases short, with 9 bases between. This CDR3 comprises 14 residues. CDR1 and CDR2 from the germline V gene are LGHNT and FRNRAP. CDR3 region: CASGSRSAYNEQFF. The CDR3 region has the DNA TGTGCTAGTGGTTCCAGGTCTGCCTACAATGAGCAGTTCTTC. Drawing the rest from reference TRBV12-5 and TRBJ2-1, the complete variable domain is DARVTQTPRHKVTEMGQEVTMRCQPILGHNTVFWYRQTMMQGLELLAYFRNRAPLDDSGMPKDRFSAEMPDATLATLKIQPSEPRDSAVYFCASGSRSAYNEQFFGPGTRLTVL.

CDR3 nucleotide sequence: TGTGCCTGGAGTGTAGGCCAGGGTCGGAATTCACCCCTCCACTTT. It specifies CAWSVGQGRNSPLHF. The chain links TRBV30 to TRBJ1-6, with D perhaps TRBD1 (5 bases). This CDR3 comprises 15 residues. Germline V gene data show CDR1 as GTSNPN and CDR2 as SVGIG (reference sequence). V was cut by 0 bases and J by 7 bases, with 13 bases left in between. Using reference TRBV30 and TRBJ1-6 for the parts outside the CDR3, the full variable domain is SQTIHQWPATLVQPVGSPLSLECTVEGTSNPNLYWYRQAAGRGLQLLFYSVGIGQISSEVPQNLSASRPQDRQFILSSKKLLLSDSGFYLCAWSVGQGRNSPLHFGNGTRLTVT.

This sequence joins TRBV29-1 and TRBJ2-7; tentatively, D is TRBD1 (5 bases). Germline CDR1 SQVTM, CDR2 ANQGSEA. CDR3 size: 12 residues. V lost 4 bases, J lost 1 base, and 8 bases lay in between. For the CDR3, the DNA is TGCAGCGTTGGGAAGGGGTCCTACGAGCAGTACTTC. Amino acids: CSVGKGSYEQYF.

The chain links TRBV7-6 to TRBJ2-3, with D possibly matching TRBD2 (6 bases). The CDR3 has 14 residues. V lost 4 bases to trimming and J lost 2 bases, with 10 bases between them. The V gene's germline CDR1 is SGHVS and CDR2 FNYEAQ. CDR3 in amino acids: CASSYGGTTDTQYF. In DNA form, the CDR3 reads TGTGCCAGCAGCTACGGGGGAACCACAGATACGCAGTATTTT.

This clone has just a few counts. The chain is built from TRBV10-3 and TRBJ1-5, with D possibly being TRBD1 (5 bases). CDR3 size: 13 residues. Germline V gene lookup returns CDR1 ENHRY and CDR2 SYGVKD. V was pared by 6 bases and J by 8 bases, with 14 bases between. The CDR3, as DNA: TGTGCCATCAGATGGGGCCCTCGGGAGCCCCAGCATTTT. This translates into CAIRWGPREPQHF.

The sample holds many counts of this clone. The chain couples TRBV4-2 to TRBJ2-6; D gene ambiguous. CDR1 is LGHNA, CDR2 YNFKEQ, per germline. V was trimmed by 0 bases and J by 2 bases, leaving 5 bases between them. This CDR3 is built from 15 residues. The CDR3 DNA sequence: TGTGCCAGCAGCCAAGATGCGGCTGGGGCCAACGTCCTGACTTTC. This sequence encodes CASSQDAAGANVLTF.

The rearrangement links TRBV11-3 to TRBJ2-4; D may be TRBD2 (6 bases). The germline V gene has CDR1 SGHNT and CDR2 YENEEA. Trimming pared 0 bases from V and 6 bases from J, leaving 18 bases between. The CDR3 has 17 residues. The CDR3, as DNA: TGTGCCAGCAGCTTAGATATCCAGCGGAGGGGCCGAAACATTCAGTACTTC. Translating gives CASSLDIQRRGRNIQYF.

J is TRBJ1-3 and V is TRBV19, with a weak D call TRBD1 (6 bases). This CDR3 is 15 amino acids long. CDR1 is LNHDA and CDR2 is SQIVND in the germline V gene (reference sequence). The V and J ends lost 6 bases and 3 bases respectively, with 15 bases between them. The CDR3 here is CASRVTGASGNTIYF. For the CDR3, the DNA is TGTGCCAGTAGGGTGACAGGAGCTAGTGGAAACACCATATATTTT.

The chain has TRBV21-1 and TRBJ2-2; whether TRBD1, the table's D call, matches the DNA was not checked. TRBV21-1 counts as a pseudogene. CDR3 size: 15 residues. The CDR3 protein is CASPGPQGSTGELFF. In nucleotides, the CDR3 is TGTGCCAGCCCCGGCCCACAGGGGTCCACCGGGGAGCTGTTTTTT.

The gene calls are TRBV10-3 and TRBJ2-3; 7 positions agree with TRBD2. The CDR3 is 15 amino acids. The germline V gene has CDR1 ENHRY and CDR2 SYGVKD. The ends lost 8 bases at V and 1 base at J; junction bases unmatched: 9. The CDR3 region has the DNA TGTGCCATCGGGGTAAGGGCGGGGGGCACAGATACGCAGTATTTT. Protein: CAIGVRAGGTDTQYF.

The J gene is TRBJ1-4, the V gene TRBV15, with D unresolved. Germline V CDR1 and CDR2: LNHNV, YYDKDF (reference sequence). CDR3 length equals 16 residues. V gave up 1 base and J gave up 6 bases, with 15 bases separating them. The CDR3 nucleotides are TGTGCCACCAGCAGAGGGATCTCTTCACGGGATGAAAAACTGTTTTTT. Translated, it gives CATSRGISSRDEKLFF.

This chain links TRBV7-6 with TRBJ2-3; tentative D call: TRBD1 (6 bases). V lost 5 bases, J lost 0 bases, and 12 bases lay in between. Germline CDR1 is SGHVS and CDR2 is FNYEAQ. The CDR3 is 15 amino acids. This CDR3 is CASSRGYGSTDTQYF. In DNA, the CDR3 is TGTGCCAGCAGCAGGGGGTATGGTAGCACAGATACGCAGTATTTT.